What follows are 15 T cell receptor beta chains derived from one specimen sequenced in a study of T-cell reconstitution after alpha-beta-depleted transplantation in children. Unique molecular identifiers featured in how the TCRbeta library was prepared. TCRdb processed the PCR reads anew with MiXCR; each CDR3 protein has one entry. The table lists 780,000 or so distinct CDR3 sequences, approximately 15% of them singletons. The sequencing used PBMCs, mostly from graft donor cells, collected 360 days after TCRalphabeta/CD19-depleted stem cell transplant. The source of these receptors is a male patient younger than 18 who had a stem cell transplant for acute lymphoblastic leukemia, so the T cells may come from the graft donor.

This clonotype was seen at least ten times. CDR3 region: CASSEDTLIAGGTDTQYF. DNA of the CDR3: TGTGCCAGCAGTGAAGACACCCTAATAGCGGGGGGAACAGATACGCAGTATTTT. The rearrangement links TRBV2 to TRBJ2-3, with 10 bases that match TRBD2. V lost 1 base, J lost 3 bases, and 10 bases stayed unmatched. The germline gives CDR1 SNHLY, CDR2 FYNNEI. The length of the CDR3 is 18 residues.

This clonotype was counted a few times. This sequence joins TRBV12-3 or TRBV12-4 and TRBJ1-1; 7 positions match TRBD1. CDR3 length equals 15 residues. The V gene end was trimmed by 6 bases and the J gene end by 1 base; junction bases not matched to a gene: 8. The CDR3 here is CASRFPGTANTEAFF. The CDR3 DNA is TGTGCCAGCAGGTTTCCGGGGACAGCGAACACTGAAGCTTTCTTT.

In its sample, this clonotype was seen a few times. This chain joins TRBV7-9 and TRBJ1-2; D is perhaps TRBD1 (6 bases). Trimming pared 5 bases from V and 5 bases from J, leaving 18 bases between. The V gene's germline CDR1 is SEHNR and CDR2 FQNEAQ (reference sequence). This CDR3 region has 15 residues. The CDR3 bases are TGTGCCAGCAGCGAATACGTAGGGCAGGGGTATGGCTACACCTTC. Translation gives CASSEYVGQGYGYTF.

This clonotype came up a few times. The chain carries TRBV7-2 and TRBJ2-1, with 11 bases matching TRBD2. Trimming at V came to 3 bases and at J to 2 bases, leaving 21 bases not matched to a gene. The CDR3 length is 22 residues. Germline loops: CDR1 SGHTA, CDR2 FQGNSA. This CDR3 is CASSFPMGESAILAGAYNEQFF. The CDR3 bases are TGTGCCAGCAGCTTCCCCATGGGCGAGTCAGCCATACTAGCGGGAGCCTACAATGAGCAGTTCTTC.

Here the CDR3 DNA reads TGTGCCAGCAGAACTATCGCCCCAGGGGGCACAGATACGCAGTATTTT. It yields the protein CASRTIAPGGTDTQYF. The rearrangement uses TRBV2 and TRBJ2-3, with D perhaps matching TRBD1 (6 bases). V lost 6 bases and J 1 base, leaving 17 bases between the germline ends. The CDR3 has 16 residues. Germline V CDR1 and CDR2: SNHLY, FYNNEI.

The chain is built from TRBV7-9 and TRBJ1-1; tentatively, D is TRBD1 (6 bases). The CDR3 sequence is 16 residues long. Germline assignment: CDR1 SEHNR and CDR2 FQNEAQ (reference sequence). V was clipped by 2 bases and J by 6 bases, with 19 bases between them. The CDR3 is CASSLKWDTRIAEAFF. The CDR3 coding sequence is TGTGCCAGCAGCTTAAAATGGGACACCCGAATCGCTGAAGCTTTCTTT.

This clonotype was seen ten or more times. This rearrangement joins TRBV5-1 to TRBJ1-1, with a tentative D call TRBD1 (5 bases). CDR1 and CDR2 from the germline V gene are SGHRS and YFSETQ. The ends were cut back, 7 bases at V and 4 bases at J, with 17 bases in the middle. CDR3 length: 14 residues. The DNA of the CDR3 is TGCGCCAGCGGGGCAGGGCGGGGGAGCACTGAAGCTTTCTTT. Amino acid sequence: CASGAGRGSTEAFF.

This clonotype was seen only a few times. The rearrangement joins TRBV9 to TRBJ2-3; 11 nucleotides agree with TRBD2. The CDR3 length is 16 residues. V dropped 3 bases and J dropped 4; count of bases not matched to a gene: 7. Germline-derived CDR1 and CDR2 are SGDLS and YYNGEE. The CDR3 nucleotides read TGTGCCAGCAGCGGAAATAGCGGGAGGGCGTCAGATACGCAGTATTTT. Translation gives CASSGNSGRASDTQYF.

This clonotype was counted at least ten times. The chain recombines TRBV12-3 or TRBV12-4 with TRBJ2-1, with a weak D call TRBD2 (6 bases). This CDR3 contains 15 residues. V gave up 4 bases and J gave up 10 bases, with 20 bases separating them. DNA for the CDR3: TGTGCCAGCAGTTCTCGGACAATCGGGGGATTGGAGCAGTTCTTC. It translates to CASSSRTIGGLEQFF.

This clonotype was detected only a few times. The chain uses TRBV7-7 and TRBJ2-7; D gene ambiguous. Germline values: CDR1 SSHAT, CDR2 FNYEAQ (reference sequence). Trimming removed 1 base from V and 7 bases from J, with 11 bases in between. This CDR3 spans 13 amino acids. The CDR3 spells CASSLGPRREQYF. CDR3 in DNA: TGTGCCAGCAGCTTAGGACCGCGGCGAGAGCAGTACTTC.

The genes are TRBV4-1 and TRBJ2-1; no definite D call. Trimming shortened V by 3 bases and J by 4 bases, and 13 bases separated the two germline ends. Germline V gene data show CDR1 as MGHRA and CDR2 as YSYEKL. The CDR3 loop spans 15 amino acids. The DNA of the CDR3 is TGCGCCAGCAGCCACCGACTGGGGAAATACAATGAGCAGTTCTTC. As protein: CASSHRLGKYNEQFF.

The V and J genes are TRBV27 and TRBJ1-4; a weak D match, TRBD1 (6 bases). This CDR3 comprises 17 residues. Trimming shortened V by 2 bases and J by 8 bases, and 21 bases separated the two germline ends. Germline V gene lookup returns CDR1 MNHEY and CDR2 SMNVEV (reference sequence). This CDR3 reads CASSLLHGGGGGEKLFF. The CDR3 nucleotides are TGTGCCAGCAGTTTACTTCACGGGGGTGGGGGCGGAGAAAAACTGTTTTTT.

The chain combines TRBV29-1 with TRBJ1-4, with 8 bases fitting TRBD1. Germline trimming cut 6 bases from V and 7 bases from J; bases unmatched to any gene: 1. CDR1 and CDR2 (germline): SQVTM, ANQGSEA. The CDR3 runs to 11 residues. CDR3 sequence reads: CSVGTGEKLFF. As DNA, the CDR3 is TGCAGCGTGGGGACAGGTGAAAAACTGTTTTTT.

Many counts were recorded for this clonotype. The V and J genes are TRBV7-6 and TRBJ1-1, with D perhaps TRBD1 (6 bases). V was cut by 5 bases and J by 2 bases, with 12 bases left in between. CDR3 size: 14 residues. Germline loops: CDR1 SGHVS, CDR2 FNYEAQ. CDR3 loop: CASSRRDTNTEAFF. CDR3 DNA: TGTGCCAGCAGCCGACGGGACACCAACACTGAAGCTTTCTTT.

The table lists this clonotype with a few counts. The J gene is TRBJ2-1, the V gene TRBV7-2; no firm D call. The germline CDR1 and CDR2 sequences are SGHTA and FQGNSA. The CDR3 is 17 amino acids. The V end was cut by 3 bases, the J end by 0 bases, with 15 bases between. CDR3 in amino acids: CASSFSPPASSYNEQFF. In DNA, the CDR3 is TGTGCCAGCAGCTTTTCGCCCCCCGCCAGCTCCTACAATGAGCAGTTCTTC.